The rows below give T cell receptor beta chains drawn from one sample of a study of T cells in Graves' hyperthyroidism and ophthalmopathy. Using its own MiXCR run on the multiplex PCR reads, TCRdb lists one record per CDR3 protein. The data show 700,000 to 850,000 distinct CDR3 sequences, with over 35% seen just once and about a third held by the top ten. The source material was blood. These receptors originate from a woman aged 40 to 50 with Graves' hyperthyroidism. Both conserved end residues are part of each CDR3. Clone size is stated in some rows and not others, as once, few, many or a class when expanded.

V gene	J gene	clone size	CDR3 protein
TRBV12-3/TRBV12-4	TRBJ1-4	-	CASSLIGETNEKLFF
TRBV12-3/TRBV12-4	TRBJ2-5	few	CASSLLISGKIPETQYF
TRBV2	TRBJ2-7	-	CASRETESSYEQYF
TRBV7-9	TRBJ2-5	few	CASSSGVAGKETQYF
TRBV20-1	TRBJ2-5	few	CSALTGTETQYF
TRBV10-3	TRBJ2-7	-	CASSEGSGPFYEQYF
TRBV9	TRBJ1-1	-	CASSPWGGGNTEAFF
TRBV7-3	TRBJ1-1	few	CASSFGGTTEAFF
TRBV6-5	TRBJ1-3	few	CASSLIGEGPGNTIYF
TRBV19	TRBJ2-6	many	CASSIGQGARYSGANVLTF
TRBV11-2	TRBJ1-4	-	CASSYGLVGGEKLFF
TRBV6-5	TRBJ1-6	-	CASSFDSRGNSPLHF
TRBV12-3/TRBV12-4	TRBJ2-7	few	CASSYGEPYEQYF
TRBV10-3	TRBJ2-7	many	CAIGQGLDEQYF
TRBV20-1	TRBJ1-2	-	CSAGDTNYGYTF
TRBV29-1	TRBJ2-5	-	CSVDRTGNQETQYF
TRBV4-3	TRBJ2-2	once	CASSQDRTGGLTGELFF
TRBV20-1	TRBJ2-5	many	CSAPTGGETQYF
TRBV6-2/TRBV6-3	TRBJ1-1	-	CASSYYEGRSNTEAFF
TRBV7-9	TRBJ2-7	many	CASSLMGTGVEEQYF
TRBV7-2	TRBJ1-5	many	CASSYNRDQPQHF
TRBV9	TRBJ2-6	-	CASSDQNSSGANVLTF
TRBV12-3/TRBV12-4	TRBJ1-5	many	CASSLSGTNQPQHF
TRBV2	TRBJ1-6	many	CASSKTDSSSHPNSPLHF
TRBV2	TRBJ2-3	-	CASYLSGDTQYF
TRBV6-5	TRBJ1-4	-	CASSTTGSTNEKLFF
TRBV6-5	TRBJ1-1	many	CATRRGMNTEAFF
TRBV10-3	TRBJ2-6	few	CAATPGTGLSGANVLTF
TRBV10-3	TRBJ1-1	-	CANALGSDTEAFF
TRBV7-2	TRBJ1-4	many	CASSKIGSGEKLFF
TRBV6-5	TRBJ1-5	many	CASTQRDSYQPQHF
TRBV6-5	TRBJ2-7	few	CASSYSKSGSLSYEQYF
TRBV12-3/TRBV12-4	TRBJ1-5	many	CASSLGGSQPQHF
TRBV19	TRBJ1-1	-	CASSLLNTEAVF
TRBV7-2	TRBJ2-3	once	CASSFQGADTQYF